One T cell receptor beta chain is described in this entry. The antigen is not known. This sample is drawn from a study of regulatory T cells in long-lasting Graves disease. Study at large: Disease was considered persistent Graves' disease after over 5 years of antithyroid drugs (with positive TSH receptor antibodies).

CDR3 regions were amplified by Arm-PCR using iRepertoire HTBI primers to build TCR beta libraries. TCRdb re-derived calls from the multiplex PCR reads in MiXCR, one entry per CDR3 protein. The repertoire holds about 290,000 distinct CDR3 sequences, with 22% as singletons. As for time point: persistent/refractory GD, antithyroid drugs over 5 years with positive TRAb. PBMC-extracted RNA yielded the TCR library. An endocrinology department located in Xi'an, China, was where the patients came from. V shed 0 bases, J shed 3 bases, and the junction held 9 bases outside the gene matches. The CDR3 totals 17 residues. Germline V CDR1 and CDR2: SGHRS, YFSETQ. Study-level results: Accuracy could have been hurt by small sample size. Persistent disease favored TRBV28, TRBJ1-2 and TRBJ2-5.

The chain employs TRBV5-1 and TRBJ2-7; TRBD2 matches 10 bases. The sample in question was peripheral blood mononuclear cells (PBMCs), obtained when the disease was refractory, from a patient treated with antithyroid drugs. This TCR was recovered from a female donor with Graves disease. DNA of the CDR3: TGCGCCAGCAGCTTGGGGTGGGCTAGCGGGGGTTTCTACGAGCAGTACTTC. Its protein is CASSLGWASGGFYEQYF. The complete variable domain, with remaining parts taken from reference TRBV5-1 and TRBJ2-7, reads KAGVTQTPRYLIKTRGQQVTLSCSPISGHRSVSWYQQTPGQGLQFLFEYFSETQRNKGNFPGRFSGRQFSNSRSEMNVSTLELGDSALYLCASSLGWASGGFYEQYFGPGTRLTVT.